This T cell receptor (beta chain) is drawn from a study of shared clonotypes between healthy human individuals. Assay used: immunoSEQ multiplex PCR; TCRdb lists only in-frame clones, some missing. The table records roughly 2.5 million clones, around nine tenths of them present only once. Trimming took 4 bases from V and 2 from J, leaving 10 bases between them. This CDR3 region has 14 residues. Germline V CDR1 and CDR2: SNHLY, FYNNEI. Notes on the study in general: Sequencing depth was a factor that was expected to affect clonotype sharing among donors.

As regards this clone: The antigen remains unidentified.

This receptor was identified in a man aged 18 to 30 in good health. Specimen: naive CD4+ T cells sorted from blood. As to subset: CD45RA+ positively selected. The chain combines TRBV2 with TRBJ2-3; perhaps TRBD2 as D (6 bases). The CDR3 sequence: CASSVADFTDTQYF. CDR3 DNA sequence: TGTGCCAGCAGTGTAGCGGATTTCACAGATACGCAGTATTTT.